This T cell receptor beta chain is from a study of cytomegalovirus exposure and HLA in healthy donors. CDR1 and CDR2 (germline): SGHKS, YYEKEE (reference sequence). V dropped 0 bases and J dropped 7; count of bases not matched to a gene: 6. The CDR3 has 15 residues. PCR primers comprised 60 Vbeta and 13 Jbeta primers. Here immunoSEQ multiplex PCR was the method, and the copy in TCRdb shows in-frame clones only, minus some. Its table lists tens of thousands of clones. On this clone itself: The antigen remains undetermined.

Study observations and caveats: Common viral pathogens (according to a later analysis) appeared linked to several of the most significant clusters. The authors excluded some V segments, including TRBV6-2 and TRBV6-3, as indistinguishable. TCR beta sequences reportedly predicted most subjects' HLA-A and HLA-B alleles accurately.

The sequenced sample was PBMCs. The clonotype was recovered from a man younger than 40 in good health and CMV-seropositive. The chain joins TRBV5-5 to TRBJ1-2, with 10 bases matching TRBD1. CDR3 protein: CASSLETGGSIGYTF. The DNA of the CDR3 is TGTGCCAGCAGCTTGGAGACAGGGGGCTCCATTGGCTACACCTTC.